This T cell receptor beta chain was captured in a study of blood T cells in healthy people across ages. The CDR3 extends over 16 amino acids. CDR1 is MGHDK, CDR2 SYGVNS, per germline. Losses at the gene ends were 4 bases for V and 5 bases for J; bases not matched to a gene: 10. Study conclusions and caveats: Getting older went along with TCR beta diversity per million T cells dropping roughly linearly.

A second roughly 6 to 12 cycle PCR used barcoded and J-beta primers. MiXCR was run by TCRdb on the 5' RACE reads, yielding one entry per CDR3 protein. The sample has some 560,000 distinct CDR3 sequences; 27% are singletons. This clonotype was detected a few times. Its antigen is undetermined. These data were also filed under a second study, of T cells of mothers and their children. That study reports: A few mothers and their six children, all healthy Caucasians, donated.

This chain links TRBV25-1 with TRBJ2-5, with TRBD2 matching 10 bases. The receptor's source is a boy aged 2 to 9 in good health. Sequencing was performed on blood. CDR3 sequence: CASSVSEREGGETQYF. The CDR3 region has the DNA TGTGCCAGCAGTGTGTCCGAGCGGGAGGGTGGGGAGACCCAGTACTTC.